The 17 T cell receptor beta chains below come from one sample, sequenced in a study of T cell repertoires in cytomegalovirus infection. TCRdb re-called the reads through MiXCR, storing one row per CDR3 protein. This sample has about 190,000 distinct CDR3 sequences, with 8% to 10% found just once. Material for sequencing was PBMCs. Source of these receptors: a human donor in good health (CMV status not recorded). Some clones in this sample may be carry-over from other donors' samples.

This clonotype was counted at least ten times. The chain couples TRBV28 to TRBJ1-1, with 9 nucleotides matching TRBD1. The CDR3 is 15 residues long. Germline loops: CDR1 MDHEN, CDR2 SYDVKM. V shed 4 bases, J shed 1 base, and the junction held 4 bases outside the gene matches. CDR3 region: CASSSPGQGNTEAFF. CDR3 nucleotide sequence: TGTGCCAGCAGTTCGCCGGGACAGGGGAACACTGAAGCTTTCTTT.

This clonotype has just a few counts. J is TRBJ2-3 and V is TRBV20-1, with D perhaps matching TRBD2 (5 bases). Trimming removed 1 base from V and 1 base from J, with 12 bases in between. Per germline, CDR1 DFQATT and CDR2 SNEGSKA (reference sequence). This CDR3 has 15 amino acids. The CDR3 reads CSARAGSVGTDTQYF. The CDR3 nucleotides are TGCAGTGCTAGAGCTGGTAGCGTAGGCACAGATACGCAGTATTTT.

This clonotype was picked up many times. This chain connects TRBV19 to TRBJ2-3; 11 bases fit TRBD2. CDR3 length equals 15 residues. From germline, CDR1 is LNHDA and CDR2 SQIVND (reference sequence). Germline trimming cut 3 bases from V and 4 bases from J; bases unmatched to any gene: 3. This CDR3 reads CASSIGTSGSDTQYF. CDR3 DNA sequence: TGTGCCAGTAGTATCGGGACTAGCGGTTCAGATACGCAGTATTTT. The full variable domain, with the rest looked up from reference TRBV19 and TRBJ2-3, is DGGITQSPKYLFRKEGQNVTLSCEQNLNHDAMYWYRQDPGQGLRLIYYSQIVNDFQKGDIAEGYSVSREKKESFPLTVTSAQKNPTAFYLCASSIGTSGSDTQYFGPGTRLTVL.

This clonotype was detected many times. The V and J genes are TRBV2 and TRBJ2-2; unclear D gene. Germline values: CDR1 SNHLY, CDR2 FYNNEI. V lost 8 bases and J 3 bases, leaving 7 bases between the germline ends. The CDR3 length is 12 residues. The DNA of the CDR3 is TGTGCCAGCTCAGGCGACACCGGGGAGCTGTTTTTT. It yields the protein CASSGDTGELFF.

This clonotype was seen many times. The chain joins TRBV7-9 to TRBJ2-7, with D perhaps matching TRBD1 (6 bases). CDR1 and CDR2 from the germline V gene are SEHNR and FQNEAQ (reference sequence). The CDR3 has 14 residues. Trimming removed 3 bases at V and 2 bases at J, with 11 bases between. CDR3 residues: CASSLWGLPYEQYF. CDR3 DNA: TGTGCCAGCAGCTTGTGGGGGCTCCCCTACGAGCAGTACTTC.

This chain connects TRBV28 to TRBJ1-2, with TRBD1 identical over 7 bases. J was trimmed by 0 bases and V by 5 bases; bases with no gene match: 9. Germline values: CDR1 MDHEN, CDR2 SYDVKM. This CDR3 contains 16 residues. CDR3 region: CASSPPGQETNYGYTF. CDR3 nucleotide sequence: TGTGCCAGCAGTCCCCCCGGACAGGAGACTAACTATGGCTACACCTTC.

This clonotype was recorded only once. V is TRBV6-5 and J is TRBJ2-7; D might be TRBD2 (5 bases). The germline V gene encodes CDR1 MNHEY and CDR2 SVGAGI. Trimming took 0 bases from V and 3 from J, leaving 12 bases between them. The CDR3 runs to 15 residues. CDR3 residues: CASSYSIGRGYEQYF. For the CDR3, the DNA is TGTGCCAGCAGTTACTCGATAGGACGGGGCTACGAGCAGTACTTC.

This clonotype was recorded a few times. This rearrangement joins TRBV10-3 to TRBJ1-1; 7 bases align to TRBD1. The CDR3 is 15 amino acids. Germline-derived CDR1 and CDR2 are ENHRY and SYGVKD. V lost 6 bases and J lost 0; bases outside the gene matches: 7. CDR3 in DNA: TGTGCCATCAGAAGCCGGGACAGCCTGAACACTGAAGCTTTCTTT. The encoded protein is CAIRSRDSLNTEAFF.

The V call is TRBV14, the J call TRBJ1-1; 8 nucleotides agree with TRBD1. CDR1 is SGHDN and CDR2 is FVKESK in the germline V gene. V was pared by 4 bases and J by 1 base, with 14 bases of the junction left unmatched. The CDR3 totals 18 residues. The CDR3 region has the DNA TGTGCCAGCAGCCGTTACCCGACAGGGGCTACCTCGAACACTGAAGCTTTCTTT. Translating gives CASSRYPTGATSNTEAFF.

This clonotype was seen at least ten times. The chain carries TRBV7-6 and TRBJ1-3; D perhaps matches TRBD1 (6 bases). The ends were cut back, 5 bases at V and 6 bases at J, with 11 bases in the middle. Germline CDR1 SGHVS, CDR2 FNYEAQ. The CDR3 is 13 residues long. The CDR3 protein is CASSQGNLNTIYF. The CDR3 nucleotides read TGTGCCAGCAGCCAGGGGAATCTAAACACCATATATTTT.

V and J are TRBV5-6 and TRBJ2-1; D remains unclear. V was pared by 5 bases and J by 13 bases, with 19 bases between. Germline V gene sequence: CDR1 SGHDT, CDR2 YYEEEE. The CDR3 loop spans 13 amino acids. The CDR3 region is CASRRRSFIPQFF. The CDR3 DNA follows: TGTGCCAGCAGGCGCCGATCCTTTATCCCCCAGTTCTTC.

Many counts were recorded for this clonotype. The chain is built from TRBV7-2 and TRBJ1-3; no clear D. This CDR3 contains 13 residues. Trimming stripped 5 bases from V and 6 bases from J, with 11 bases between. Germline V gene lookup returns CDR1 SGHTA and CDR2 FQGNSA. The CDR3 region is CASSLLLENTIYF. CDR3 nucleotide sequence: TGTGCCAGCAGCCTCCTTTTAGAAAACACCATATATTTT.

The chain is built from TRBV20-1 and TRBJ2-1, with TRBD2 matching over 9 bases. Unmatched junction bases numbered 17, after V lost 0 bases and J lost 5 bases. CDR1 is DFQATT and CDR2 is SNEGSKA in the germline V gene (reference sequence). The CDR3 totals 19 residues. The CDR3 region has the DNA TGCAGTGCTAGAGATCGGGGTAGCGGGAGCCTAAGTTGGGACAATGAGCAGTTCTTC. Encoded protein: CSARDRGSGSLSWDNEQFF.

This clonotype was observed many times. The rearrangement joins TRBV29-1 to TRBJ2-1; weak D call: TRBD2 (6 bases). V lost 8 bases, J lost 7 bases, and 18 bases lay in between. The germline CDR1 and CDR2 sequences are SQVTM and ANQGSEA. This CDR3 region has 13 residues. CDR3 in amino acids: CSTSGVVGNEQFF. DNA for the CDR3: TGCAGCACATCGGGAGTGGTGGGGAATGAGCAGTTCTTC.

The chain recombines TRBV10-3 with TRBJ1-1; maybe TRBD1 (5 bases). The CDR3 sequence is 14 residues long. Germline V gene data show CDR1 as ENHRY and CDR2 as SYGVKD. V gave up 6 bases and J gave up 4 bases, with 15 bases separating them. The CDR3 nucleotides are TGTGCCATCAGGGGAGCCGGGGGGAGCACTGAAGCTTTCTTT. Translated: CAIRGAGGSTEAFF.

The chain employs TRBV20-1 and TRBJ1-5; D might be TRBD1 (5 bases). The V end was cut by 0 bases, the J end by 7 bases, with 13 bases between. This CDR3 spans 14 amino acids. Germline V CDR1 and CDR2: DFQATT, SNEGSKA (reference sequence). The CDR3 loop reads CSAREFAGKQPQHF. CDR3 DNA sequence: TGCAGTGCTAGAGAGTTCGCAGGGAAACAGCCCCAGCATTTT.

This clonotype was seen at least ten times. The chain couples TRBV7-6 to TRBJ1-5; D unresolved. From germline, CDR1 is SGHVS and CDR2 FNYEAQ. The CDR3 spans 13 residues. V was cut by 5 bases and J by 4 bases, with 9 bases left in between. The CDR3 loop reads CASSPQENQPQHF. The CDR3 DNA is TGTGCCAGCAGCCCCCAAGAGAATCAGCCCCAGCATTTT. Full variable domain (outside the CDR3, taken from reference TRBV7-6 and TRBJ1-5): GAGVSQSPRYKVTKRGQDVALRCDPISGHVSLYWYRQALGQGPEFLTYFNYEAQQDKSGLPNDRFSAERPEGSISTLTIQRTEQRDSAMYRCASSPQENQPQHFGDGTRLSIL.